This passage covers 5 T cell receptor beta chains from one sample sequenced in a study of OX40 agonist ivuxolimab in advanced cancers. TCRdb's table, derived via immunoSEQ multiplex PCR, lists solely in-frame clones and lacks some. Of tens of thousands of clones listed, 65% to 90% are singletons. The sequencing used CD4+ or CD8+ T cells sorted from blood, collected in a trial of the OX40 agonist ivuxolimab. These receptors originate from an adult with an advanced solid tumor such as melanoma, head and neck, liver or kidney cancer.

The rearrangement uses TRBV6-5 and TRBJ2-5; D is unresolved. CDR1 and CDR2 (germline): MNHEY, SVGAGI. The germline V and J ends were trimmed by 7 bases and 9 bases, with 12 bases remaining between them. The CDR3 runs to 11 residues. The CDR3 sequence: CASTFGSAQYF. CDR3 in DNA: TGTGCCAGCACCTTCGGATCGGCCCAGTACTTC.

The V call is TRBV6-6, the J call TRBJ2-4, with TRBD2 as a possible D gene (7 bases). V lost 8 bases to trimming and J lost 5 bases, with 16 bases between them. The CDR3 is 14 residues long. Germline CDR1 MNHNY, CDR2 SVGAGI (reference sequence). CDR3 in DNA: TGTGCCAGCTCAAAGGGGGGGGCCCAAAACATTCAGTACTTC. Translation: CASSKGGAQNIQYF.

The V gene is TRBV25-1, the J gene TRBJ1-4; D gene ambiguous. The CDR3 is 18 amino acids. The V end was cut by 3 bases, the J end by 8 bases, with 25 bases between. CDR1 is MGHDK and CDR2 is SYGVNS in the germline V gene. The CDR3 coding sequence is TGTGCCAGCAGTGAGGGTAGGGCGATTCGAGTTTCGGGGGAAAAACTGTTTTTT. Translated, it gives CASSEGRAIRVSGEKLFF.

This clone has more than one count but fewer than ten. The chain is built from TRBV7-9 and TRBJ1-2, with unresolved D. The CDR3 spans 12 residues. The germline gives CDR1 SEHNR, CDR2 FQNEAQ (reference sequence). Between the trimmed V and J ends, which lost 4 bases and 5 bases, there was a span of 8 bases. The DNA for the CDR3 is TGTGCCAGCAGCTCAGAAGGTTATGGCTACACCTTC. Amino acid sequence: CASSSEGYGYTF.

In DNA form, the CDR3 reads TGTGCCAGCTCACCACAGGAACAAGCTGGAAACACCATATATTTT. Protein: CASSPQEQAGNTIYF. The V and J genes are TRBV18 and TRBJ1-3; D uncertain. Germline CDR1 is KGHSH and CDR2 is LQKENI. The CDR3 has 15 residues. The germline V and J ends were trimmed by 1 base and 2 bases, with 9 bases remaining between them. Full variable domain (outside the CDR3, taken from reference TRBV18 and TRBJ1-3): NAGVMQNPRHLVRRRGQEARLRCSPMKGHSHVYWYRQLPEEGLKFMVYLQKENIIDESGMPKERFSAEFPKEGPSILRIQQVVRGDSAAYFCASSPQEQAGNTIYFGEGSWLTVV.